The rows below give T cell receptor beta chains drawn from one sample of a study of monozygotic twins with inflammatory bowel disease. After re-calling the 5' RACE reads, TCRdb lists one entry per CDR3 protein, DNA absent. This repertoire comprises under 350,000 distinct CDR3 sequences; its ten largest clones make up 5.6%. The material sequenced was blood. All receptors derive from a human donor with ulcerative colitis or Crohn's disease, or a healthy co-twin of an affected twin (not recorded which). Each CDR3 is given with its conserved first and last residue.

>TRBV12-3/TRBV12-4|TRBJ2-7
CASSLVQGHEQYF
>TRBV29-1|TRBJ1-4
CSVEGQGVAPAEKLFF
>TRBV29-1|TRBJ2-2
CSGGLAGDTGELFF
>TRBV19|TRBJ2-1
CASRDGVGIYNEQFF
>TRBV5-1|TRBJ2-5
CASSLNRGVGGSEETQYF
>TRBV20-1|TRBJ1-2
CSARVHTGDYGYTF
>TRBV11-2|TRBJ2-5
CASSPYRLVAGPTEETQYF
>TRBV4-3|TRBJ2-3
CASSQRGSGSTDTQYF
>TRBV7-2|TRBJ2-1
CASSPLRTEQFF
>TRBV7-9|TRBJ2-2
CASSFLLTGELFF
>TRBV6-2/TRBV6-3|TRBJ2-3
CASSPLAGPSTDTQYF
>TRBV7-2|TRBJ2-3
CASSLSRVKTDTQYF
>TRBV7-3|TRBJ2-3
CASSLIPRTDTQYF
>TRBV30|TRBJ2-4
CAWSRFPKNIQYF
>TRBV18|TRBJ1-1
CASSKRNDRVTEAFF
>TRBV7-2|TRBJ2-2
CASSLVSSVTGELFF
>TRBV5-1|TRBJ1-6
CASSLELQGQNNSPLHF
>TRBV5-1|TRBJ2-7
CASSGGQTKGAYEQYF
>TRBV20-1|TRBJ1-1
CSAEGMNTEAFF
>TRBV5-1|TRBJ2-3
CASRSGLAGDSDTQYF
>TRBV7-2|TRBJ1-3
CASRAASSGNTIYF
>TRBV28|TRBJ2-7
CASSLSGRITYEQYF
>TRBV7-8|TRBJ2-1
CASSSTNRVGGGDNEQFF
>TRBV28|TRBJ2-7
CASRTSGGRGEQYF
>TRBV7-2|TRBJ2-3
CASSLVPPGGTDTQYF